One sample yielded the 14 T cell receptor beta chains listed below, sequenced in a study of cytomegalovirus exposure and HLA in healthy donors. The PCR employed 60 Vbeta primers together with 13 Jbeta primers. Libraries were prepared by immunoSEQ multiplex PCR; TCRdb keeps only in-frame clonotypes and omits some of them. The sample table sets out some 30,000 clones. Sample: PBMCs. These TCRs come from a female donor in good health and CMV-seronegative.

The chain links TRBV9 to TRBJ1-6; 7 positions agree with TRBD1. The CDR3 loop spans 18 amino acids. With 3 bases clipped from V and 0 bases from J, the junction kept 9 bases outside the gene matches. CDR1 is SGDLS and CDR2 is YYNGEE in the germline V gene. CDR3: CASSAADRSSSYNSPLHF. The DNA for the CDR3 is TGTGCCAGCAGCGCGGCGGACAGGTCGAGCTCCTATAATTCACCCCTCCACTTT.

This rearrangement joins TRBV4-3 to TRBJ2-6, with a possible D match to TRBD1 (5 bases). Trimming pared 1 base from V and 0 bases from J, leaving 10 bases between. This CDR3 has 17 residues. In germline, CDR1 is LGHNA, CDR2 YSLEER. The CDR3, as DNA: TGCGCCAGCAGCCAAGTCGACAGCAGCTCTGGGGCCAACGTCCTGACTTTC. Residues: CASSQVDSSSGANVLTF.

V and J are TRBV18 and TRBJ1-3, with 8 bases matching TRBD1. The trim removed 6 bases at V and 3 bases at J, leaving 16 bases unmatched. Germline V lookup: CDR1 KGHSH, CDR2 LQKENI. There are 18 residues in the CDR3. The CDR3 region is CASSTGQGSVVHGNTIYF. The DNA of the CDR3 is TGTGCCAGCTCTACCGGACAGGGATCGGTTGTTCATGGAAACACCATATATTTT.

The chain's CDR3 is CAWREQYRSGNTIYF. CDR3 nucleotides: TGTGCCTGGAGGGAACAGTACCGCTCTGGAAACACCATATATTTT. The gene calls are TRBV30 and TRBJ1-3; no clear D gene. Per the germline V gene, CDR1 is GTSNPN and CDR2 is SVGIG (reference sequence). The CDR3 is 15 amino acids. The V end lost 3 bases, the J end lost 0 bases, and 12 bases lay between the germline ends. Together with reference TRBV30 and TRBJ1-3, the CDR3 gives the full variable domain: SQTIHQWPATLVQPVGSPLSLECTVEGTSNPNLYWYRQAAGRGLQLLFYSVGIGQISSEVPQNLSASRPQDRQFILSSKKLLLSDSGFYLCAWREQYRSGNTIYFGEGSWLTVV.

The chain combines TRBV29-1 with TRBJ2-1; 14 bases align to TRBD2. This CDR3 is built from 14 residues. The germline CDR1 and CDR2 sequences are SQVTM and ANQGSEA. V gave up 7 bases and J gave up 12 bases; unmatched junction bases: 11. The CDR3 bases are TGCAGCGCGCCGACTAGCGGGGGGGCTCAACGGCAGTTCTTC. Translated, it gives CSAPTSGGAQRQFF.

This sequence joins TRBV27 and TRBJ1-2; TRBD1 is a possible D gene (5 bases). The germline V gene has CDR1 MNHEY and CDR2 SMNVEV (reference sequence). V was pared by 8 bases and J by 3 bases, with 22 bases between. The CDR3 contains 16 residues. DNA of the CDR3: TGTGCCAGCCTCCCAACCCTCACCAGGGCCTACTATGGCTACACCTTC. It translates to CASLPTLTRAYYGYTF.

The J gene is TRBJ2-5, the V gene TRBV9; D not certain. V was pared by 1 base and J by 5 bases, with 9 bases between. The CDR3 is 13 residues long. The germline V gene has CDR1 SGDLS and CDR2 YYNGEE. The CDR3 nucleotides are TGTGCCAGCAGCGTAAAGGCCGGGGAGACCCAGTACTTC. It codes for CASSVKAGETQYF. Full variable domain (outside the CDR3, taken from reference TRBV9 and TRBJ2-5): DSGVTQTPKHLITATGQRVTLRCSPRSGDLSVYWYQQSLDQGLQFLIQYYNGEERAKGNILERFSAQQFPDLHSELNLSSLELGDSALYFCASSVKAGETQYFGPGTRLLVL.

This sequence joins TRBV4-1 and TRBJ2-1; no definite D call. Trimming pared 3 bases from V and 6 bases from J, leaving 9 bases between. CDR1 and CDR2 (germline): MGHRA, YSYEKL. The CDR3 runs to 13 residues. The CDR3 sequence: CASSQVASNEQFF. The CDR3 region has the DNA TGCGCCAGCAGCCAGGTGGCTAGCAATGAGCAGTTCTTC.

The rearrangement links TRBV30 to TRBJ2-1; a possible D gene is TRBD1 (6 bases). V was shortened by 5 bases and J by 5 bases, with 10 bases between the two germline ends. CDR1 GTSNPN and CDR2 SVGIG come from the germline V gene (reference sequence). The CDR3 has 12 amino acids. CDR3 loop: CAWDRLDNEQFF. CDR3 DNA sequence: TGTGCCTGGGACAGGCTCGACAATGAGCAGTTCTTC.

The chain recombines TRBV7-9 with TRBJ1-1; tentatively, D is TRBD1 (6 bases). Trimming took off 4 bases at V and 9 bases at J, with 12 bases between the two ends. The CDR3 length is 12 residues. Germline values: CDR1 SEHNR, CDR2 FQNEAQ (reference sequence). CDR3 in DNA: TGTGCCAGCAGCTCCCCGGGGGGCCAAGCTTTCTTT. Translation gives CASSSPGGQAFF. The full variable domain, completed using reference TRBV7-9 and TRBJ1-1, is DTGVSQNPRHKITKRGQNVTFRCDPISEHNRLYWYRQTLGQGPEFLTYFQNEAQLEKSRLLSDRFSAERPKGSFSTLEIQRTEQGDSAMYLCASSSPGGQAFFGQGTRLTVV.

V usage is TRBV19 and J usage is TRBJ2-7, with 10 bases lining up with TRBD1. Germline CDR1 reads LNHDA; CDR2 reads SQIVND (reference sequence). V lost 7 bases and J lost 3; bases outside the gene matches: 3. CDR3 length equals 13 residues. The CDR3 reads CASMRTGGYEQYF. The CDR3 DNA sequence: TGTGCCAGTATGAGGACAGGGGGCTACGAGCAGTACTTC.

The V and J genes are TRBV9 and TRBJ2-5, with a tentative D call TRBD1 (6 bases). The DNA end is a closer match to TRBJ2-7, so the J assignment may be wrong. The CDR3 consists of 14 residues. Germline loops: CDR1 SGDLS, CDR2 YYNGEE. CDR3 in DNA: TGTGCCAGCAGCGGTGCGGACAGCTCCTACGAGCAGTACTTC. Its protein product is CASSGADSSYEQYF.

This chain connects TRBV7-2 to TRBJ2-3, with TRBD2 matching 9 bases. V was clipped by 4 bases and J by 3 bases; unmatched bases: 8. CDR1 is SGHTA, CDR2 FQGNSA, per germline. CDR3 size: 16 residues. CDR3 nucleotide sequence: TGTGCCAGCAGCTCAACTAGCGGGTCGGGGACAGATACGCAGTATTTT. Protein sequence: CASSSTSGSGTDTQYF. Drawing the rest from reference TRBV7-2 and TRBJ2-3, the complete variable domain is GAGVSQSPSNKVTEKGKDVELRCDPISGHTALYWYRQSLGQGLEFLIYFQGNSAPDKSGLPSDRFSAERTGGSVSTLTIQRTQQEDSAVYLCASSSTSGSGTDTQYFGPGTRLTVL.

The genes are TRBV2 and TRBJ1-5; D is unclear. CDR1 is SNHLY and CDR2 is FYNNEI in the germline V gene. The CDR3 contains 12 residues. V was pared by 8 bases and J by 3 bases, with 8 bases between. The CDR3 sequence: CASRGNNQPQHF. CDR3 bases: TGTGCCAGCCGGGGAAACAATCAGCCCCAGCATTTT.